The sample holds many counts of the clone carrying this T cell receptor beta chain. These data come from a study of spatial heterogeneity in lung cancer. Time point meaning: sample taken at primary tumor resection. TCRdb recomputed calls from the 5' RACE reads with MiXCR, one row per CDR3 protein. The sample shows about 45,000 distinct CDR3 sequences, approximately 6.3% of them seen only once. Germline V gives CDR1 MNHEY, CDR2 SVGAGI. V lost 8 bases to trimming and J lost 3 bases, with 15 bases between them. The CDR3 has 14 residues. This sequence originates from a female donor with early-stage non-small cell lung cancer. This specimen was PBMCs, taken at surgery. V usage is TRBV6-5 and J usage is TRBJ2-3; D is uncertain. CDR3 nucleotides: TGTGCCAGCGGGATAGGCCCGCTTACAGATACGCAGTATTTT. The encoded protein is CASGIGPLTDTQYF.